These T cell receptor beta chains were read from a single sample in a study of cytomegalovirus exposure and HLA in healthy donors. Libraries were prepared by immunoSEQ multiplex PCR; TCRdb keeps only in-frame clonotypes and omits some of them. The table has under 200,000 clones, around 72% seen once. Material: PBMCs. Every receptor here comes from a man in his fifties or sixties in good health and CMV-seronegative. Both conserved end residues are part of each CDR3. Each record gives: clone size, J gene, V gene, D gene, CDR3 DNA, CDR3 protein. The D gene is left open where the match is weak. Only part of the rows carry a size: once, few, many, or a class if the clone is expanded.

.	TRBJ2-7	TRBV7-9	TRBD1	TGTGCCAGCAGCTTAGCCGGGACAGGGGCCTACGAGCAGTACTTC	CASSLAGTGAYEQYF
.	TRBJ2-7	TRBV7-2	.	TGTGCCAGCAGCTTAGAGCGCGAGAGTGAGCAGTACTTC	CASSLERESEQYF
.	TRBJ1-1	TRBV7-9	.	TGTGCCAGCAGCACTTACGCAGGGAACACTGAAGCTTTCTTT	CASSTYAGNTEAFF
few	TRBJ2-1	TRBV5-8	.	TGTGCCAGCAGCAGGTCGCCCGGGACACCAAAGAGGGAGCAGTTCTTC	CASSRSPGTPKREQFF
.	TRBJ1-6	TRBV5-1	TRBD1	TGCGCCAGCAGCTTGGCCAAAACCGGGACAGGGAGGGGATCACCCCTCCACTTT	CASSLAKTGTGRGSPLHF
.	TRBJ1-1	TRBV5-1	.	TGCGCCAGCAGCTTGGAGGAGGCTGTGAACACTGAAGCTTTCTTT	CASSLEEAVNTEAFF
.	TRBJ2-3	TRBV7-8	TRBD2	TGTGCCAGCAGCTTAGATAGCGGGGGCCCCACAGATACGCAGTATTTT	CASSLDSGGPTDTQYF
.	TRBJ2-5	TRBV6-1	TRBD2	TGTGCCAGCAGTGGGGGCCTTACGGGACTAGCGGTCCTAGAGACCCAGTACTTC	CASSGGLTGLAVLETQYF
medium-sized	TRBJ2-3	TRBV5-1	TRBD2	TGCGCCAGCAGCTTGTCCGGGGGGAGGTCCAAAGATACGCAGTATTTT	CASSLSGGRSKDTQYF
.	TRBJ2-2	TRBV29-1	TRBD1	TGCAGCGCCCGGCGACAGGGGAACACCGGGGAGCTGTTTTTT	CSARRQGNTGELFF
.	TRBJ2-2	TRBV29-1	.	TGCAGCGTTGAAGACGGCAGGGGGGACACCGGGGAGCTGTTTTTT	CSVEDGRGDTGELFF
.	TRBJ2-3	TRBV4-1	.	TGCGCCAGCAGCCAAGAGCCCCTGGGGGCCTTGAGGGATACGCAGTATTTT	CASSQEPLGALRDTQYF
.	TRBJ2-1	TRBV9	.	TGTGCCAGCAGCTTCATCGGGAATGAGCAGTTCTTC	CASSFIGNEQFF
few	TRBJ1-1	TRBV28	.	TGTGCCAGCACCCCCAGGAAAGGGGGCACTGAAGCTTTCTTT	CASTPRKGGTEAFF
few	TRBJ2-7	TRBV19	TRBD1	TGTGCCAGTAGCTGGACAGGGGGTACAAGGGAGCAGTACTTC	CASSWTGGTREQYF
.	TRBJ2-3	TRBV11-1	TRBD1	TGTGCCAGCAGCGCCGGGACAGGGAAGGTAGAGAGCACAGATACGCAGTATTTT	CASSAGTGKVESTDTQYF